The 22 T cell receptor beta chains given below trace back to one sample, sequenced in a study of cytomegalovirus exposure and HLA in healthy donors. Both 60 Vbeta primers and 13 Jbeta primers went into the PCR. Sequencing used immunoSEQ multiplex PCR; TCRdb keeps in-frame clones, though not all of them. Of approximately 130,000 clones in the sample, roughly 84% were seen once. The sample comprised PBMCs. The receptors were sampled from a man aged 45-65 years in good health and CMV-seronegative.

In regard to this clone: Within the sample, other DNA sequences also encode this same CDR3. J is TRBJ2-7 and V is TRBV5-1, with TRBD1 matching 8 bases. V shed 2 bases, J shed 0 bases, and the junction held 4 bases outside the gene matches. The germline gives CDR1 SGHRS, CDR2 YFSETQ. CDR3 length: 15 amino acids. In DNA, the CDR3 is TGCGCCAGCAGCTTAGGACAGGGATTCTCCTACGAGCAGTACTTC. This encodes CASSLGQGFSYEQYF.

The genes are TRBV30 and TRBJ1-2; 7 bases align to TRBD1. CDR3 size: 14 residues. The germline V gene encodes CDR1 GTSNPN and CDR2 SVGIG (reference sequence). Trimming cost V 1 base and J 8 bases; bases outside gene matches: 10. CDR3 protein: CAWSATGWVNGYTF. In nucleotides, the CDR3 is TGTGCCTGGAGTGCGACAGGGTGGGTTAACGGCTACACCTTC. The variable domain in full, completed from reference TRBV30 and TRBJ1-2, reads SQTIHQWPATLVQPVGSPLSLECTVEGTSNPNLYWYRQAAGRGLQLLFYSVGIGQISSEVPQNLSASRPQDRQFILSSKKLLLSDSGFYLCAWSATGWVNGYTFGSGTRLTVV.

The chain couples TRBV5-1 to TRBJ2-7; 9 nucleotides match TRBD1. V dropped 3 bases and J dropped 5; count of bases not matched to a gene: 9. The CDR3 has 15 residues. From germline, CDR1 is SGHRS and CDR2 YFSETQ. CDR3 sequence reads: CASSWQYRGRNEQYF. The DNA for the CDR3 is TGCGCCAGCAGCTGGCAGTACAGGGGGCGCAACGAGCAGTACTTC.

With respect to this clone: Other nucleotide sequences in the sample specify the same CDR3. The V call is TRBV4-3, the J call TRBJ2-1; D gene ambiguous. The ends were cut back, 0 bases at V and 4 bases at J, with 10 bases in the middle. Germline loops: CDR1 LGHNA, CDR2 YSLEER. The CDR3 has 15 amino acids. DNA for the CDR3: TGCGCCAGCAGCCAAGATTCGTCACGGTACAATGAGCAGTTCTTC. Translating gives CASSQDSSRYNEQFF.

This chain links TRBV7-6 with TRBJ2-5, with 7 bases identical to TRBD2. Germline CDR1 SGHVS, CDR2 FNYEAQ. There are 16 residues in the CDR3. The junction had 12 bases not matched to a gene; V was cut back by 5 bases and J by 3 bases. The CDR3 DNA reads TGTGCCAGCAGCCTCCAAGCGGGGAGCTATGAAGAGACCCAGTACTTC. Encoded protein: CASSLQAGSYEETQYF.

The chain combines TRBV6-1 with TRBJ1-1; no firm D call. Trimming cost V 2 bases and J 0 bases, with 10 bases left between them. Germline V gene data show CDR1 as MNHNS and CDR2 as SASEGT. The CDR3 length is 15 residues. The CDR3 DNA follows: TGTGCCAGCAGTGAACAGGCAGTCATGAACACTGAAGCTTTCTTT. It codes for CASSEQAVMNTEAFF.

The V gene is TRBV4-1, the J gene TRBJ1-1, with 9 bases identical to TRBD1. Germline CDR1 reads MGHRA; CDR2 reads YSYEKL. This CDR3 contains 14 residues. With V trimmed by 3 bases and J by 4 bases, 3 bases remained unmatched. The CDR3 reads CASSHDRGSTEAFF. DNA for the CDR3: TGCGCCAGCAGCCATGACAGGGGGAGCACTGAAGCTTTCTTT.

The chain recombines TRBV6-1 with TRBJ2-5; D might be TRBD2 (5 bases). The CDR3 totals 15 residues. Germline CDR1 is MNHNS and CDR2 is SASEGT. V dropped 3 bases and J dropped 1 base, with 12 bases sitting between them. This CDR3 reads CASSETPLGQETQYF. CDR3 coding DNA: TGTGCCAGCAGTGAGACCCCACTAGGCCAAGAGACCCAGTACTTC.

There are a few counts of this clone. The J gene is TRBJ2-4, the V gene TRBV6-1; the match to TRBD1 covers 7 bases. Germline V gene sequence: CDR1 MNHNS, CDR2 SASEGT. The CDR3 spans 15 residues. V lost 3 bases and J lost 6; bases outside the gene matches: 8. CDR3 sequence (DNA): TGTGCCAGCAGTGAGGGGGACAGCCACGTAAACATTCAGTACTTC. Translating it yields CASSEGDSHVNIQYF.

Only one count was recorded for this clone. The chain couples TRBV4-1 to TRBJ1-5; the D gene is possibly TRBD1 (6 bases). This CDR3 is 16 amino acids long. Germline V gene sequence: CDR1 MGHRA, CDR2 YSYEKL. The ends were cut back, 2 bases at V and 3 bases at J, with 14 bases in the middle. The CDR3 reads CASSQPLTGLNQPQHF. The CDR3 DNA is TGCGCCAGCAGCCAACCTTTGACAGGACTCAATCAGCCCCAGCATTTT.

This clone was found once. This chain links TRBV5-1 with TRBJ1-4; 10 nucleotides match TRBD1. V shed 4 bases and J 6 bases; nucleotides not matched to a gene: 6. The CDR3 totals 15 residues. The germline V gene encodes CDR1 SGHRS and CDR2 YFSETQ. The CDR3 reads CASSNSGTGDEKLFF. Written as DNA, the CDR3 is TGCGCCAGCAGCAACTCCGGGACAGGGGATGAAAAACTGTTTTTT.

The rearrangement links TRBV13 to TRBJ2-2; 7 bases are a match to TRBD2. The CDR3 consists of 14 residues. From germline, CDR1 is PRHDT and CDR2 FYEKMQ (reference sequence). Losses at the gene ends were 5 bases for V and 6 bases for J; bases not matched to a gene: 6. CDR3 amino acids: CASSRGGGAGELFF. CDR3 DNA: TGTGCCAGCAGCCGAGGTGGGGGGGCCGGGGAGCTGTTTTTT.

The rearrangement joins TRBV18 to TRBJ2-6, with a weak D call TRBD1 (6 bases). The germline V gene encodes CDR1 KGHSH and CDR2 LQKENI. The CDR3 has 19 residues. Between the trimmed V and J ends, which lost 2 bases and 0 bases, there was a span of 17 bases. The DNA for the CDR3 is TGTGCCAGCTCACCAACCCTGGGACAAAGTTACTCTGGGGCCAACGTCCTGACTTTC. This codes for CASSPTLGQSYSGANVLTF.

This sequence joins TRBV5-6 and TRBJ1-6, with a tentative D call TRBD1 (6 bases). This CDR3 has 18 residues. Germline V gene sequence: CDR1 SGHDT, CDR2 YYEEEE. The V gene lost 1 base and the J gene lost 0 bases, with 14 bases spanning the gap. The CDR3 DNA is TGTGCCAGCAGCTTGTATTCTACAGGGAGCTCCTATAATTCACCCCTCCACTTT. Translated, it gives CASSLYSTGSSYNSPLHF.

This clone was seen a single time. V is TRBV29-1 and J is TRBJ1-2, with D perhaps matching TRBD1 (5 bases). V was shortened by 3 bases and J by 2 bases, with 7 bases between the two germline ends. The CDR3 consists of 12 residues. CDR1 is SQVTM and CDR2 is ANQGSEA in the germline V gene. The CDR3 is CSVESGNYGYTF. The CDR3 region has the DNA TGCAGCGTTGAGTCAGGGAACTATGGCTACACCTTC. Full variable domain (outside the CDR3, taken from reference TRBV29-1 and TRBJ1-2): SAVISQKPSRDICQRGTSLTIQCQVDSQVTMMFWYRQQPGQSLTLIATANQGSEATYESGFVIDKFPISRPNLTFSTLTVSNMSPEDSSIYLCSVESGNYGYTFGSGTRLTVV.

The chain joins TRBV11-2 to TRBJ2-1; D is unclear. The ends were cut back, 1 base at V and 10 bases at J, with 5 bases in the middle. In germline, CDR1 is SGHAT, CDR2 FQNNGV. This CDR3 is 11 amino acids long. The CDR3 DNA sequence: TGTGCCAGCAGCTTAGCCTCGGAGCAGTTCTTC. This sequence encodes CASSLASEQFF.

This chain joins TRBV5-1 and TRBJ1-1, with TRBD1 identical over 7 bases. Germline lookup yields CDR1 SGHRS and CDR2 YFSETQ. Unmatched junction bases numbered 8, after V lost 3 bases and J lost 3 bases. This CDR3 has 15 amino acids. The CDR3 nucleotides read TGCGCCAGCAGCTGGGGACAGTCCGGGTACACTGAAGCTTTCTTT. Residues: CASSWGQSGYTEAFF. Full variable domain (remainder filled in from reference TRBV5-1 and TRBJ1-1): KAGVTQTPRYLIKTRGQQVTLSCSPISGHRSVSWYQQTPGQGLQFLFEYFSETQRNKGNFPGRFSGRQFSNSRSEMNVSTLELGDSALYLCASSWGQSGYTEAFFGQGTRLTVV.

This sequence joins TRBV9 and TRBJ1-1; D is perhaps TRBD1 (5 bases). Germline assignment: CDR1 SGDLS and CDR2 YYNGEE. The CDR3 sequence is 14 residues long. With 0 bases removed from V and 3 bases from J, the gap between germline ends came to 9 bases. The CDR3 reads CASSVEGEDTEAFF. CDR3 bases: TGTGCCAGCAGCGTAGAAGGGGAGGACACTGAAGCTTTCTTT.

The chain has TRBV2 and TRBJ2-5; 7 bases are shared with TRBD1. The CDR3 spans 14 residues. Trimming removed 5 bases from V and 2 bases from J; junction bases left unmatched: 5. Germline CDR1 and CDR2: SNHLY and FYNNEI. Here the CDR3 reads CASSRDRQQETQYF. As DNA, the CDR3 is TGTGCCAGCAGTAGGGACAGACAGCAAGAGACCCAGTACTTC. Together with reference TRBV2 and TRBJ2-5, the CDR3 gives the full variable domain: EPEVTQTPSHQVTQMGQEVILRCVPISNHLYFYWYRQILGQKVEFLVSFYNNEISEKSEIFDDQFSVERPDGSNFTLKIRSTKLEDSAMYFCASSRDRQQETQYFGPGTRLLVL.

V gene TRBV19 combines with J gene TRBJ2-7; 9 bases are shared with TRBD1. V lost 6 bases to trimming and J lost 2 bases; unmatched junction nucleotides: 2. CDR1 and CDR2 from the germline V gene are LNHDA and SQIVND (reference sequence). The CDR3 extends over 13 amino acids. The CDR3 sequence is CASRDRGAYEQYF. For the CDR3, the DNA is TGTGCCAGTAGGGACAGGGGTGCCTACGAGCAGTACTTC.

The chain links TRBV11-2 to TRBJ2-7, with a tentative D call TRBD1 (5 bases). V lost 5 bases, J lost 1 base, and 12 bases lay in between. The CDR3 covers 14 residues. Germline V lookup: CDR1 SGHAT, CDR2 FQNNGV. The CDR3 bases are TGTGCCAGCAGCCTAGGGGCATCTTCCTACGAGCAGTACTTC. This translates into CASSLGASSYEQYF.

The rearrangement links TRBV13 to TRBJ1-2; TRBD1 matches at 8 bases. This CDR3 has 17 amino acids. J gave up 0 bases and V 1 base, and 7 bases lay outside the gene matches. CDR1 is PRHDT and CDR2 is FYEKMQ in the germline V gene (reference sequence). CDR3: CASSLDVTGVTNYGYTF. The DNA for the CDR3 is TGTGCCAGCAGCTTAGATGTGACAGGGGTCACTAACTATGGCTACACCTTC. Complete variable domain (other parts from reference TRBV13 and TRBJ1-2): AAGVIQSPRHLIKEKRETATLKCYPIPRHDTVYWYQQGPGQDPQFLISFYEKMQSDKGSIPDRFSAQQFSDYHSELNMSSLELGDSALYFCASSLDVTGVTNYGYTFGSGTRLTVV.